This record looks at one T cell receptor (beta chain) sequence and its context. Germline CDR1 and CDR2: SEHNR and FQNEAQ (reference sequence). Trimming left V 3 bases short and J 5 bases short, with 10 bases between. CDR3 length: 13 residues. As handled by the study authors: How many nucleated cells were present was estimated from reference gene primer amplification. Sequencing was performed with immunoSEQ multiplex PCR; in TCRdb, only in-frame clones are kept and a portion is missing. V and J calls and clone size are those listed in that table; D and trimming were worked out from the DNA. The table lists nearly 350,000 clones, about 90% of them singletons. This sample is part of a study of blood T cell repertoires in COVID-19. Study-level information: Material from acute and convalescent COVID-19 was sourced from the United States, Italy and Spain. T cells, B-cell-depleted T cells, or PBMCs provided the cDNA or gDNA that served as material.

The V gene is TRBV7-9, the J gene TRBJ1-1, with D perhaps matching TRBD1 (6 bases). Sequencing used peripheral blood. The receptor was isolated from a woman between 18 and 29 years old who had recovered from COVID-19. The CDR3 here is CASSFKGGTEAFF. The CDR3 nucleotides are TGTGCCAGCAGCTTCAAAGGGGGTACTGAAGCTTTCTTT.